Below, 21 T cell receptor beta chains from the same sample are listed, as sequenced in a study of cytomegalovirus exposure and HLA in healthy donors. The PCR ran on 60 Vbeta and 13 Jbeta primers. TCRdb's table, derived via immunoSEQ multiplex PCR, lists solely in-frame clones and lacks some. The repertoire holds about 260,000 clones, with just under 85% as singletons. The sample consisted of PBMCs. The receptors were gathered from a woman aged 35 to 49 in good health and CMV-seropositive.

Turning to this clone: Other nucleotide sequences in the sample specify the same CDR3. The V call is TRBV6-5, the J call TRBJ2-3; 9 nucleotides agree with TRBD1. The ends lost 3 bases at V and 2 bases at J; junction bases unmatched: 3. The CDR3 has 15 residues. Per germline, CDR1 MNHEY and CDR2 SVGAGI. The CDR3 region has the DNA TGTGCCAGCAGTTATGGGACAGGGTACACAGATACGCAGTATTTT. Its translation is CASSYGTGYTDTQYF.

The chain uses TRBV2 and TRBJ1-1, with D possibly matching TRBD1 (6 bases). Trimming cost V 4 bases and J 1 base, with 10 bases left between them. Per the germline V gene, CDR1 is SNHLY and CDR2 is FYNNEI. The length of the CDR3 is 14 residues. The DNA for the CDR3 is TGTGCCAGCAGTGTGGGACATGAGAACACTGAAGCTTTCTTT. This gives the protein CASSVGHENTEAFF.

This chain links TRBV30 with TRBJ2-1; the D is unclear. CDR1 is GTSNPN and CDR2 is SVGIG in the germline V gene (reference sequence). The ends were cut back, 2 bases at V and 8 bases at J, with 7 bases in the middle. The CDR3 runs to 11 residues. The CDR3 nucleotides read TGTGCCTGGAGTTCTTACTATGAGCAGTTCTTC. Translating gives CAWSSYYEQFF.

This clone has just one count. The chain uses TRBV5-1 and TRBJ2-7, with D possibly TRBD2 on 6 matching bases. Germline-derived CDR1 and CDR2 are SGHRS and YFSETQ. The germline V and J ends were trimmed by 3 bases and 5 bases, with 21 bases remaining between them. The CDR3 is 16 amino acids. CDR3 in DNA: TGCGCCAGCAGCTCGACCGGGGCTGGGGGGTTCCACGAGCAGTACTTC. Residues: CASSSTGAGGFHEQYF.

V is TRBV30 and J is TRBJ1-1; TRBD1 matches at 7 bases. The CDR3 contains 14 residues. V lost 2 bases and J lost 1; bases outside the gene matches: 4. Germline V gene lookup returns CDR1 GTSNPN and CDR2 SVGIG (reference sequence). The CDR3 nucleotides are TGTGCCTGGAGTTCGGACAGGACGAACACTGAAGCTTTCTTT. Protein product: CAWSSDRTNTEAFF. The full variable domain, its missing parts supplied by reference TRBV30 and TRBJ1-1, is SQTIHQWPATLVQPVGSPLSLECTVEGTSNPNLYWYRQAAGRGLQLLFYSVGIGQISSEVPQNLSASRPQDRQFILSSKKLLLSDSGFYLCAWSSDRTNTEAFFGQGTRLTVV.

A note on this clone: The junction and the germline gene differ at one end; a read error may be behind it. This sequence joins TRBV11-3 and TRBJ1-2; 7 bases line up with TRBD1. Looked up from germline, CDR1 is SGHNT and CDR2 is YENEEA. The CDR3 sequence is 15 residues long. In DNA form, the CDR3 reads TGTGCCAGCAGCCTAGAGGGACAGATTAACTATGGCTACACCTTC. Protein sequence: CASSLEGQINYGYTF.

This clone was seen more than once but under ten times. A junction boundary mismatches the germline segment, possibly from a read error. This chain joins TRBV7-7 and TRBJ2-5; 11 positions agree with TRBD1. From germline, CDR1 is SSHAT and CDR2 FNYEAQ (reference sequence). CDR3 length equals 14 residues. CDR3 amino acids: CASSEGTGGETQYF. DNA of the CDR3: TGTGCTAGCAGCGAAGGGACAGGGGGAGAGACCCAGTACTTC.

The CDR3 here is CASSLAAGELFF. The CDR3 DNA follows: TGTGCCAGCAGCTTAGCCGCCGGGGAGCTGTTTTTT. The gene calls are TRBV7-9 and TRBJ2-2; no reliable D call. This CDR3 is 12 amino acids long. CDR1 SEHNR and CDR2 FQNEAQ come from the germline V gene (reference sequence). Trimming shortened V by 0 bases and J by 6 bases, and 2 bases separated the two germline ends.

This clone has just one count. The DNA of the CDR3 is TGTGCCAGCAGCCCAAAACTAACTAGCGGTCCAGATACGCAGTATTTT. This translates into CASSPKLTSGPDTQYF. This sequence joins TRBV7-9 and TRBJ2-3, with TRBD2 identical over 8 bases. After removal of 5 bases from V and 4 bases from J, the junction contained 11 bases not matched to a gene. Per germline, CDR1 SEHNR and CDR2 FQNEAQ (reference sequence). This CDR3 spans 16 amino acids.

This clone turned up a few times. The chain has TRBV11-2 and TRBJ2-1; 8 bases agree with TRBD1. The length of the CDR3 is 14 residues. Trimming cost V 5 bases and J 4 bases; bases outside gene matches: 4. Germline assignment: CDR1 SGHAT and CDR2 FQNNGV. CDR3 residues: CASSSRGLYNEQFF. For the CDR3, the DNA is TGTGCCAGCAGCAGCAGGGGGCTTTACAATGAGCAGTTCTTC.

The chain has TRBV7-9 and TRBJ2-2, with 9 bases aligning to TRBD2. Germline CDR1 and CDR2: SEHNR and FQNEAQ (reference sequence). The CDR3 covers 15 residues. V trimming: 4 bases; J trimming: 6 bases; junction bases outside the gene matches: 6. The CDR3 loop reads CASSSLAGVAGELFF. The CDR3 DNA reads TGTGCCAGCAGCTCGTTAGCGGGAGTGGCCGGGGAGCTGTTTTTT.

V is TRBV7-3 and J is TRBJ2-1; 7 nucleotides align to TRBD2. Losses at the gene ends were 2 bases for V and 8 bases for J; bases not matched to a gene: 9. CDR3 length equals 15 residues. Germline V gene data show CDR1 as SGHTA and CDR2 as FQGTGA. The CDR3 bases are TGTGCCAGCAGCTTAGATGGCGGGAGATCGGATGAGCAGTTCTTC. Translation: CASSLDGGRSDEQFF.

The chain joins TRBV7-8 to TRBJ2-1, with TRBD2 identical over 7 bases. The V gene end was trimmed by 3 bases and the J gene end by 0 bases; junction bases not matched to a gene: 5. The CDR3 length is 16 residues. From germline, CDR1 is SGHVS and CDR2 FQNEAQ. This chain's CDR3 is CASSLASGSSYNEQFF. CDR3 DNA sequence: TGTGCCAGCAGCTTGGCTAGCGGAAGCTCCTACAATGAGCAGTTCTTC.

The genes are TRBV19 and TRBJ2-7, with no clear D. Germline V CDR1 and CDR2: LNHDA, SQIVND (reference sequence). V was shortened by 5 bases and J by 5 bases, with 19 bases between the two germline ends. This CDR3 is 15 amino acids long. CDR3 in amino acids: CASSLNHEFGHEQYF. CDR3 DNA: TGTGCCAGTAGTTTAAATCACGAGTTTGGGCACGAGCAGTACTTC. The whole variable domain, filled in from reference TRBV19 and TRBJ2-7, reads DGGITQSPKYLFRKEGQNVTLSCEQNLNHDAMYWYRQDPGQGLRLIYYSQIVNDFQKGDIAEGYSVSREKKESFPLTVTSAQKNPTAFYLCASSLNHEFGHEQYFGPGTRLTVT.

This chain uses TRBV9 with TRBJ2-3; no firm D call. Trimming left V 0 bases short and J 2 bases short, with 10 bases between. Germline V lookup: CDR1 SGDLS, CDR2 YYNGEE. The CDR3 is made up of 15 amino acids. The CDR3 protein is CASSVDAPTTDTQYF. As DNA, the CDR3 is TGTGCCAGCAGCGTAGATGCCCCTACCACAGATACGCAGTATTTT.

The count of this clone is one. The V gene is TRBV6-6, the J gene TRBJ2-1; 13 bases align to TRBD2. V lost 5 bases, J lost 14 bases, and 6 bases stayed unmatched. The V gene's germline CDR1 is MNHNY and CDR2 SVGAGI (reference sequence). The CDR3 consists of 13 residues. This CDR3 is CASSRTSGSGEFF. As DNA, the CDR3 is TGTGCCAGCAGTCGGACTAGCGGGAGTGGAGAGTTCTTC.

The rearrangement uses TRBV19 and TRBJ2-7; TRBD2 might be the D (6 bases). The V gene lost 4 bases and the J gene lost 4 bases, with 17 bases spanning the gap. Germline V gives CDR1 LNHDA, CDR2 SQIVND (reference sequence). The length of the CDR3 is 15 residues. CDR3 residues: CASSNYGSLSYEQYF. CDR3 nucleotides: TGTGCCAGTAGTAATTACGGGAGTCTCTCATACGAGCAGTACTTC.

This chain uses TRBV7-8 with TRBJ2-7; 7 positions agree with TRBD2. This CDR3 region has 13 residues. In germline, CDR1 is SGHVS, CDR2 FQNEAQ. The ends lost 5 bases at V and 9 bases at J; junction bases unmatched: 10. The CDR3 protein is CASSQGVPGGQYF. Here the CDR3 DNA reads TGTGCCAGCAGCCAAGGCGTCCCGGGGGGGCAGTACTTC.

The J gene is TRBJ2-5, the V gene TRBV30, with 8 bases lining up with TRBD1. The CDR3 totals 14 residues. Germline trimming cut 5 bases from V and 5 bases from J; bases unmatched to any gene: 10. From germline, CDR1 is GTSNPN and CDR2 SVGIG (reference sequence). CDR3 coding DNA: TGTGCCTGGGCTAGGACAGGGAATGGGGAGACCCAGTACTTC. Amino acid sequence: CAWARTGNGETQYF.

The J gene is TRBJ1-1, the V gene TRBV27, with D uncertain. The CDR3 totals 14 residues. From germline, CDR1 is MNHEY and CDR2 SMNVEV (reference sequence). V was trimmed by 4 bases and J by 3 bases, leaving 12 bases between them. CDR3 region: CASSSLNAYTEAFF. CDR3 in DNA: TGTGCCAGCAGTTCCCTTAACGCGTACACTGAAGCTTTCTTT.

The V call is TRBV11-3, the J call TRBJ2-1; 14 bases agree with TRBD2. Germline trimming cut 4 bases from V and 6 bases from J; bases unmatched to any gene: 5. CDR3 size: 16 residues. The germline gives CDR1 SGHNT, CDR2 YENEEA. The CDR3 nucleotides read TGTGCCAGCAGCTGGCGACTAGCGGGAGGGCCCAATGAGCAGTTCTTC. This codes for CASSWRLAGGPNEQFF.